Below, 13 T cell receptor beta chains from the same sample are listed, as sequenced in a study of patients and donors after allogeneic stem cell transplantation. MiXCR, applied by TCRdb to the RT-PCR reads, yields one record per CDR3 protein. Among some 960,000 distinct CDR3 sequences listed, approximately 19% were seen once. The sequenced material came from blood, either unsorted or a sorted T cell fraction (not recorded which). These receptor sequences come from a human donor who was either an allogeneic HSCT recipient or a stem cell or donor lymphocyte infusion donor (not recorded which). It is not recorded whose cells these are; they may come from a transplant donor.

This clonotype was detected only a few times. The rearrangement joins TRBV7-2 to TRBJ2-7; D is possibly TRBD1 or TRBD2 (5 bases each). Germline V gives CDR1 SGHTA, CDR2 FQGNSA. Trimming stripped 2 bases from V and 2 bases from J, with 13 bases between. The CDR3 is 15 residues long. The CDR3 DNA reads TGTGCCAGCAGCTTAAGGTTGGGACCCCCCTACGAGCAGTACTTC. Amino acid sequence: CASSLRLGPPYEQYF.

V usage is TRBV7-9 and J usage is TRBJ1-4, with no clear D. Germline V gene lookup returns CDR1 SEHNR and CDR2 FQNEAQ (reference sequence). Trimming shortened V by 1 base and J by 8 bases, and 11 bases separated the two germline ends. CDR3 length: 14 amino acids. In DNA form, the CDR3 reads TGTGCCAGCAGCTTAGAAACAGACCTGGAAAAACTGTTTTTT. The encoded protein is CASSLETDLEKLFF.

This chain connects TRBV12-3 or TRBV12-4 to TRBJ1-5; D is unclear. V lost 8 bases and J lost 0, with 11 bases in between. This CDR3 region has 14 residues. The CDR3 loop reads CASLDINSNQPQHF. The CDR3 coding sequence is TGTGCCAGCCTAGACATAAATAGCAATCAGCCCCAGCATTTT.

This clonotype appeared a few times. The chain employs TRBV18 and TRBJ2-3; TRBD2 matches 9 bases. This CDR3 comprises 15 residues. Germline CDR1 reads KGHSH; CDR2 reads LQKENI. V was clipped by 8 bases and J by 5 bases; unmatched bases: 11. The CDR3 protein is CASLQAGGPGDTQYF. The CDR3 nucleotides read TGTGCCAGCCTTCAGGCGGGGGGGCCGGGAGATACGCAGTATTTT.

This clonotype showed up just a few times. V gene TRBV25-1 combines with J gene TRBJ2-2; D unclear. The germline V and J ends were trimmed by 8 bases and 8 bases, with 9 bases remaining between them. Per germline, CDR1 MGHDK and CDR2 SYGVNS. This CDR3 contains 11 residues. The CDR3 region is CASGPLGELFF. The CDR3 nucleotides read TGTGCCAGCGGTCCGCTGGGGGAGCTGTTTTTT.

This clonotype occurred a few times. This rearrangement joins TRBV3-1 to TRBJ2-7; D unclear. CDR1 is LGHDT and CDR2 is YNNKEL in the germline V gene (reference sequence). Between the trimmed V and J ends, which lost 8 bases and 0 bases, there was a span of 14 bases. This CDR3 comprises 14 residues. CDR3 sequence: CASGRLARSYEQYF. The CDR3 DNA is TGTGCCAGCGGCCGGTTGGCTCGCTCCTACGAGCAGTACTTC.

V usage is TRBV20-1 and J usage is TRBJ1-1; maybe TRBD1 (5 bases). Trimming removed 5 bases from V and 2 bases from J, with 15 bases in between. This CDR3 comprises 14 residues. Germline CDR1 reads DFQATT; CDR2 reads SNEGSKA (reference sequence). CDR3 DNA: TGCAGTGCTTCCTCGGGACGGTCAAACACTGAAGCTTTCTTT. This translates into CSASSGRSNTEAFF.

The chain joins TRBV4-2 to TRBJ2-2; TRBD2 matches 8 bases. The CDR3 spans 17 residues. CDR1 and CDR2 (germline): LGHNA, YNFKEQ. Trimming took 2 bases from V and 5 from J; bases not matched to a gene: 10. The CDR3 region has the DNA TGTGCCAGCAGCCAATGGATCAGCGGGGGTGTGACCGGGGAGCTGTTTTTT. Encoded protein: CASSQWISGGVTGELFF.

In this sample, this clonotype turned up a few times. This rearrangement joins TRBV6-1 to TRBJ2-3; the D gene is possibly TRBD2 (5 bases). The V gene's germline CDR1 is MNHNS and CDR2 SASEGT. V was clipped by 2 bases and J by 6 bases, with 12 bases between them. The CDR3 is 14 residues long. DNA for the CDR3: TGTGCCAGCAGTGAACTTGGAGGTTTCGATACGCAGTATTTT. Its translation is CASSELGGFDTQYF.

This clonotype appeared many times. The chain couples TRBV29-1 to TRBJ2-7; 11 positions match TRBD1. There are 15 residues in the CDR3. CDR1 and CDR2 from the germline V gene are SQVTM and ANQGSEA. V lost 3 bases, J lost 5 bases, and 9 bases stayed unmatched. CDR3 loop: CSVDLRDRGSDEQYF. The CDR3 DNA reads as TGCAGCGTTGACCTCCGGGACAGGGGGTCCGACGAGCAGTACTTC.

This chain connects TRBV25-1 to TRBJ1-5; no clear D gene. CDR1 and CDR2 (germline): MGHDK, SYGVNS. CDR3 length equals 13 residues. V shed 2 bases and J shed 5 bases, with 7 bases lying between them. The CDR3 sequence is CASSEQSHQPQHF. In DNA, the CDR3 is TGTGCCAGCAGTGAACAATCTCATCAGCCCCAGCATTTT.

In this sample, this clonotype turned up many times. This chain uses TRBV20-1 with TRBJ1-1, with unresolved D. The CDR3 sequence is 13 residues long. The germline gives CDR1 DFQATT, CDR2 SNEGSKA (reference sequence). Trimming cost V 6 bases and J 1 base, with 12 bases left between them. The DNA for the CDR3 is TGCAGTGCCAACGGAGGCAAGAACACTGAAGCTTTCTTT. It encodes CSANGGKNTEAFF.

This clonotype was counted a few times. The rearrangement uses TRBV6-1 and TRBJ1-2; no clear D. Looked up from germline, CDR1 is MNHNS and CDR2 is SASEGT. The V end was cut by 6 bases, the J end by 3 bases, with 11 bases between. This CDR3 contains 13 residues. In DNA, the CDR3 is TGTGCCAGCAGCCACGCAGGAGACTATGGCTACACCTTC. It yields the protein CASSHAGDYGYTF.